A single sample gave rise to the 20 T cell receptor beta chains below, sequenced in a study of shared clonotypes between healthy human individuals (dated by TCRdb to about 2020). The library was generated by the immunoSEQ multiplex PCR assay. TCRdb holds this immuneACCESS table with in-frame rearrangements only. Some clones are missing; in checked studies, unresolved V genes explain under half, and the rest has no known cause. The sample yields some 470,000 clones; approximately 80% were counted once. The leading ten clones occupy under 15% of the sample. The specimen was PBMCs. These receptors all stem from a woman between 35 and 50 years old in good health. Some clones in this sample may be carry-over from other donors' samples.

This chain connects TRBV28 to TRBJ2-7; 10 nucleotides align to TRBD1. There are 16 residues in the CDR3. Trimming took 7 bases from V and 3 from J; bases not matched to a gene: 12. Germline V gene sequence: CDR1 MDHEN, CDR2 SYDVKM. The CDR3 reads CASTTSSGQGFYEQYF. CDR3 coding DNA: TGTGCCAGCACCACATCTTCGGGACAGGGGTTCTACGAGCAGTACTTC.

This clone was seen repeatedly, ten times or more. This chain connects TRBV28 to TRBJ2-2, with 8 bases identical to TRBD1. The CDR3 contains 17 residues. Germline V gene data show CDR1 as MDHEN and CDR2 as SYDVKM. V lost 3 bases, J lost 6 bases, and 12 bases stayed unmatched. CDR3: CASSLVSPTGAAGELFF. The CDR3 region has the DNA TGTGCCAGCAGTTTGGTGTCCCCGACAGGGGCCGCCGGGGAGCTGTTTTTT.

The chain is built from TRBV28 and TRBJ1-5; D gene unclear. This CDR3 spans 14 amino acids. The ends were cut back, 4 bases at V and 0 bases at J, with 7 bases in the middle. CDR1 is MDHEN, CDR2 SYDVKM, per germline. Here the CDR3 reads CASSSRFSNQPQHF. CDR3 nucleotides: TGTGCCAGCAGTTCCAGGTTTAGCAATCAGCCCCAGCATTTT.

This clone was recorded a few times. This chain connects TRBV14 to TRBJ2-1; TRBD2 matches at 7 bases. This CDR3 region has 13 residues. CDR1 and CDR2 (germline): SGHDN, FVKESK. Germline trimming cut 1 base from V and 10 bases from J; bases unmatched to any gene: 4. The CDR3 here is CASSQVRGGEQFF. DNA of the CDR3: TGTGCCAGCAGCCAAGTTCGGGGAGGGGAGCAGTTCTTC.

The genes are TRBV7-7 and TRBJ2-2, with D possibly matching TRBD2 (6 bases). The CDR3 spans 16 residues. The germline CDR1 and CDR2 sequences are SSHAT and FNYEAQ (reference sequence). V was cut by 0 bases and J by 7 bases, with 15 bases left in between. CDR3 nucleotides: TGTGCCAGCAGCTTAGCCTCCGTGGGGGGAGGCGGGGAGCTGTTTTTT. Translating it yields CASSLASVGGGGELFF.

V and J are TRBV27 and TRBJ1-3; tentative D call: TRBD1 (5 bases). The germline CDR1 and CDR2 sequences are MNHEY and SMNVEV (reference sequence). V was clipped by 6 bases and J by 2 bases, with 11 bases between them. This CDR3 comprises 14 residues. This chain's CDR3 is CASSIGAAGNTIYF. The CDR3 coding sequence is TGTGCCAGCAGCATTGGGGCAGCTGGAAACACCATATATTTT.

This rearrangement joins TRBV4-3 to TRBJ1-5, with D hard to call. This CDR3 is built from 15 residues. CDR1 and CDR2 from the germline V gene are LGHNA and YSLEER. V dropped 3 bases and J dropped 2 bases, with 11 bases sitting between them. CDR3 amino acids: CASSHAHGGNQPQHF. DNA for the CDR3: TGCGCCAGCAGCCACGCCCATGGAGGCAATCAGCCCCAGCATTTT.

Comments on this clone: A much larger clone lies a single base off, so this may be a read error. The rearrangement joins TRBV30 to TRBJ2-7; 12 bases map to TRBD2. This CDR3 is built from 14 residues. From germline, CDR1 is GTSNPN and CDR2 SVGIG (reference sequence). With 2 bases clipped from V and 12 bases from J, the junction kept 11 bases outside the gene matches. The CDR3 sequence: CAWSRETSGSGRYF. CDR3 sequence (DNA): TGTGCCTGGAGTAGAGAGACTAGCGGGAGCGGGCGGTACTTC.

The chain carries TRBV7-8 and TRBJ2-7; D could derive from TRBD1 or TRBD2 (5 bases each). This CDR3 region has 11 residues. CDR1 is SGHVS, CDR2 FQNEAQ, per germline. V was trimmed by 4 bases and J by 7 bases, leaving 8 bases between them. CDR3 sequence (DNA): TGTGCCAGCAGCTGGGGGTGGGAGCAGTACTTC. As protein: CASSWGWEQYF.

The chain links TRBV27 to TRBJ2-1; perhaps TRBD1 as D (5 bases). Trimming stripped 0 bases from V and 12 bases from J, with 15 bases between. This CDR3 comprises 14 residues. CDR1 and CDR2 (germline): MNHEY, SMNVEV (reference sequence). CDR3 region: CASSLSPRAQGQFF. DNA for the CDR3: TGTGCCAGCAGTTTATCCCCCCGGGCCCAGGGGCAGTTCTTC.

The chain carries TRBV10-3 and TRBJ1-4; D is unclear. V was cut by 3 bases and J by 0 bases, with 8 bases left in between. This CDR3 region has 15 residues. From germline, CDR1 is ENHRY and CDR2 SYGVKD. DNA for the CDR3: TGTGCCATCAGTGATGCCGGGGCAACTAATGAAAAACTGTTTTTT. Protein: CAISDAGATNEKLFF.

This clone was counted a single time. The chain carries TRBV18 and TRBJ2-2; no clear D. V gave up 5 bases and J gave up 4 bases, with 11 bases separating them. The CDR3 spans 14 residues. In germline, CDR1 is KGHSH, CDR2 LQKENI. The CDR3 region is CASSSPTRTGELFF. The CDR3 nucleotides read TGTGCCAGCTCATCCCCGACACGCACCGGGGAGCTGTTTTTT.

The rearrangement links TRBV5-1 to TRBJ1-5, with D unresolved. The CDR3 length is 15 residues. Trimming took 1 base from V and 2 from J, leaving 10 bases between them. From germline, CDR1 is SGHRS and CDR2 YFSETQ. This CDR3 is CASSLISGGNQPQHF. Here the CDR3 DNA reads TGCGCCAGCAGCTTGATAAGTGGTGGCAATCAGCCCCAGCATTTT.

This clone was counted only a few times. The chain combines TRBV28 with TRBJ2-3; D might be TRBD1 or TRBD2, each matching 5 bases. The germline gives CDR1 MDHEN, CDR2 SYDVKM. The CDR3 runs to 15 residues. V was clipped by 3 bases and J by 3 bases, with 13 bases between them. The CDR3 protein is CASSFAGGATDTQYF. CDR3 bases: TGTGCCAGCAGTTTCGCGGGTGGGGCGACAGATACGCAGTATTTT.

The chain carries TRBV27 and TRBJ1-2; 8 bases align to TRBD1. CDR1 MNHEY and CDR2 SMNVEV come from the germline V gene (reference sequence). The V segment lost 6 bases and the J segment 5 bases; nucleotides outside the gene matches: 5. CDR3 length: 13 amino acids. DNA of the CDR3: TGTGCCAGCAGGGCAGGGGGCGAGTATGGCTACACCTTC. It specifies CASRAGGEYGYTF.

The V call is TRBV28, the J call TRBJ2-1, with 11 bases fitting TRBD1. Germline values: CDR1 MDHEN, CDR2 SYDVKM. Trimming cost V 6 bases and J 9 bases; bases outside gene matches: 10. The CDR3 is 15 residues long. The CDR3 sequence: CASRPPGQGGIEQFF. The CDR3 DNA reads as TGTGCCAGCAGGCCTCCGGGACAGGGGGGTATTGAGCAGTTCTTC. Drawing the rest from reference TRBV28 and TRBJ2-1, the complete variable domain is DVKVTQSSRYLVKRTGEKVFLECVQDMDHENMFWYRQDPGLGLRLIYFSYDVKMKEKGDIPEGYSVSREKKERFSLILESASTNQTSMYLCASRPPGQGGIEQFFGPGTRLTVL.

V is TRBV27 and J is TRBJ2-7, with TRBD1 matching over 7 bases. CDR1 and CDR2 from the germline V gene are MNHEY and SMNVEV (reference sequence). This CDR3 is 13 amino acids long. Trimming removed 10 bases from V and 5 bases from J; junction bases left unmatched: 11. The CDR3: CATGTGAKDEQYF. The CDR3 DNA follows: TGTGCCACCGGAACAGGGGCCAAAGACGAGCAGTACTTC.

CDR3: CASSVAGTGVETQYF. Written as DNA, the CDR3 is TGTGCCAGCTCAGTCGCCGGGACAGGGGTGGAGACCCAGTACTTC. The chain has TRBV18 and TRBJ2-5, with 10 bases that match TRBD1. Trimming at V came to 5 bases and at J to 5 bases, leaving 8 bases not matched to a gene. The CDR3 is 15 amino acids. Per germline, CDR1 KGHSH and CDR2 LQKENI.

The CDR3 here is CASFPGPYQAHEQYF. The CDR3 DNA reads as TGTGCCAGTTTCCCGGGCCCCTATCAAGCCCACGAGCAGTACTTC. V is TRBV28 and J is TRBJ2-7; D remains ambiguous. CDR3 size: 15 residues. Trimming removed 9 bases at V and 5 bases at J, with 23 bases between. Germline values: CDR1 MDHEN, CDR2 SYDVKM.

The chain carries TRBV5-1 and TRBJ2-7; the D gene is possibly TRBD2 (6 bases). V lost 3 bases and J 0 bases, leaving 13 bases between the germline ends. CDR3 size: 15 residues. In germline, CDR1 is SGHRS, CDR2 YFSETQ. CDR3 bases: TGCGCCAGCAGCTGGGGAACTAGCTTCTCCTACGAGCAGTACTTC. This translates into CASSWGTSFSYEQYF. The variable domain in full, completed from reference TRBV5-1 and TRBJ2-7, reads KAGVTQTPRYLIKTRGQQVTLSCSPISGHRSVSWYQQTPGQGLQFLFEYFSETQRNKGNFPGRFSGRQFSNSRSEMNVSTLELGDSALYLCASSWGTSFSYEQYFGPGTRLTVT.